Sequencing of this TCR beta chain was carried out in a study of blood T cell repertoires in COVID-19. How the authors handled the data: Estimates of nucleated cell counts were drawn from the amplification of reference gene primers. Only in-frame clones appear in the TCRdb table, and some are missing; sequencing was by immunoSEQ multiplex PCR. That table gives V, J and clone size, and the DNA gave D and trimming. Of around 210,000 clones listed, more than 65% were seen once; the top ten hold approximately 13%. Germline-derived CDR1 and CDR2 are KGHSH and LQKENI. There are 15 residues in the CDR3. Trimming left V 1 base short and J 2 bases short, with 10 bases between.

The clonotype originates from a human donor in a cohort sampled during active COVID-19. The chain carries TRBV18 and TRBJ2-3; D ambiguous. The sample was peripheral blood. CDR3 sequence reads: CASSPQSPDTDTQYF. Written as DNA, the CDR3 is TGTGCCAGCTCACCACAATCGCCAGACACAGATACGCAGTATTTT.